This T cell receptor (beta chain) was captured in a study of blood T cells in healthy people across ages. Findings and caveats of the study: Observed TCR beta diversity per million T cells went down as age went up. This fall followed a roughly linear course with age.

It was with a sample-barcoded 5' primer and a J-beta primer mix that a second PCR of about 6 to 12 cycles was run. TCRdb recomputed calls from the 5' RACE reads with MiXCR, one row per CDR3 protein. The table records 1 million to 1.2 million distinct CDR3 sequences, around two fifths of them present only once. Isolation per sample recovered at least 7 million PBMCs. Concerning this clonotype itself: Its antigen is undetermined.

The specimen sequenced was blood. The sequence came from a young man in good health.

CDR3 region: CASSQEWPGGIYEQYF. CDR3 DNA sequence: TGCGCCAGCAGCCAAGAATGGCCAGGGGGTATCTACGAGCAGTACTTC. The chain couples TRBV4-3 to TRBJ2-7; TRBD1 matches 7 bases. The J segment lost 3 bases and the V segment lost 0 bases, leaving 8 bases of the junction unmatched. Germline V gives CDR1 LGHNA, CDR2 YSLEER. The CDR3 runs to 16 residues.